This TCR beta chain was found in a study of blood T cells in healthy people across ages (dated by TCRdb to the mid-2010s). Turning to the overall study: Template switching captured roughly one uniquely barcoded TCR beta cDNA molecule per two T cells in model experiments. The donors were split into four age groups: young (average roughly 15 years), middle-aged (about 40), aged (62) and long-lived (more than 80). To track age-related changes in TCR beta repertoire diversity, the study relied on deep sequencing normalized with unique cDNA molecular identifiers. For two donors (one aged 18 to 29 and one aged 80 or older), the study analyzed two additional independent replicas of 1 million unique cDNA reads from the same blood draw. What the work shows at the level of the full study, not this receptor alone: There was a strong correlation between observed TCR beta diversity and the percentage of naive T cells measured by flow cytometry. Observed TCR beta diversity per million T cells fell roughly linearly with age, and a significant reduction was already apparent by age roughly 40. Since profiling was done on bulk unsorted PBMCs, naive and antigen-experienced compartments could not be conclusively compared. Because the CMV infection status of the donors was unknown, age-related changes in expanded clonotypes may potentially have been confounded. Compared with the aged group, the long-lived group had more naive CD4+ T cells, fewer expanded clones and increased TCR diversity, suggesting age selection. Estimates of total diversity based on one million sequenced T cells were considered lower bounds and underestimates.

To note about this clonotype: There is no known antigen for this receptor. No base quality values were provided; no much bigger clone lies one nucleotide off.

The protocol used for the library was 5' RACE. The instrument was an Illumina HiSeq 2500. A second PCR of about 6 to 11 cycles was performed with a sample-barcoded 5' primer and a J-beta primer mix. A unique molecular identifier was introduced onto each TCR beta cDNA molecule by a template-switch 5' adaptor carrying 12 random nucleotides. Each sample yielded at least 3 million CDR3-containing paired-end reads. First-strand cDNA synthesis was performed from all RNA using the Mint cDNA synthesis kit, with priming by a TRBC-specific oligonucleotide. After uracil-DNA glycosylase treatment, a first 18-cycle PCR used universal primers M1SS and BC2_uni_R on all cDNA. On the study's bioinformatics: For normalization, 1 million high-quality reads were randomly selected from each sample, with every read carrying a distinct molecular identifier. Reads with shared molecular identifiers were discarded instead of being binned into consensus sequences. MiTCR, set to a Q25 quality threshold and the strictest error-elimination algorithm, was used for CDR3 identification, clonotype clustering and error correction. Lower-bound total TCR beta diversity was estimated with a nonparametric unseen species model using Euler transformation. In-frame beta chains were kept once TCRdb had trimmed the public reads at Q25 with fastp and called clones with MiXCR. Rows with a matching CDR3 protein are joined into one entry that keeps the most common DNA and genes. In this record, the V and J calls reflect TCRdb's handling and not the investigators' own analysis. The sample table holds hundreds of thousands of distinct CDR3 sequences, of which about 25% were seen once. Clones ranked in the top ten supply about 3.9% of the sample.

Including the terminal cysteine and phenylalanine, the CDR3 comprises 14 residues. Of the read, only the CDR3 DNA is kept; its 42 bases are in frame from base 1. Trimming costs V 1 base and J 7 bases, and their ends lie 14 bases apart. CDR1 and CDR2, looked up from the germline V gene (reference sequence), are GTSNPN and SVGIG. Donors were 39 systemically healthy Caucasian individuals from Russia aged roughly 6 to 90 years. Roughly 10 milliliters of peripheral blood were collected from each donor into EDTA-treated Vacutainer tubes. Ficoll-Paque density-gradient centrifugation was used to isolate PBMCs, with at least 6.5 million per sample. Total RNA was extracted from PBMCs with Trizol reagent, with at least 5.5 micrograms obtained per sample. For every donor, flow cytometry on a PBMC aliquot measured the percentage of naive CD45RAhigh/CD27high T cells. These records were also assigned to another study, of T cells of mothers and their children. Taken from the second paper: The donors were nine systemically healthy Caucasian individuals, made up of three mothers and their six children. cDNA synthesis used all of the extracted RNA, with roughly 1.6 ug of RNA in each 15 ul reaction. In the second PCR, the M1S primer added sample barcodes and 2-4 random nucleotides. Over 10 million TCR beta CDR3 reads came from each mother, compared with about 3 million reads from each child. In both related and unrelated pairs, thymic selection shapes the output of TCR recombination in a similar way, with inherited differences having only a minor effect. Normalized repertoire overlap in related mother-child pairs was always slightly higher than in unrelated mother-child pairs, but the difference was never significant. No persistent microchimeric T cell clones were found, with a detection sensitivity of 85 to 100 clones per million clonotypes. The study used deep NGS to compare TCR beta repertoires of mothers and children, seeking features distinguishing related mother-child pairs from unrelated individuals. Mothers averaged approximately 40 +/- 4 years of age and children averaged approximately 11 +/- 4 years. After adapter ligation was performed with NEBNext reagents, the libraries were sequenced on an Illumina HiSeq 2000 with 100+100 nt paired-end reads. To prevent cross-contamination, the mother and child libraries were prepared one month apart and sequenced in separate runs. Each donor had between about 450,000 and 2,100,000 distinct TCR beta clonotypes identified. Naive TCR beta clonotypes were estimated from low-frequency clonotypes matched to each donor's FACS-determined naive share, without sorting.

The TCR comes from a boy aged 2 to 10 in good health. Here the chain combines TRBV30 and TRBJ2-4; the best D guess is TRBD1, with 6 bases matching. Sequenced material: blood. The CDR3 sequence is CAWSALQGKNIQYF. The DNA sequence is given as TGTGCCTGGAGTGCGTTACAGGGAAAGAACATTCAGTACTTC.